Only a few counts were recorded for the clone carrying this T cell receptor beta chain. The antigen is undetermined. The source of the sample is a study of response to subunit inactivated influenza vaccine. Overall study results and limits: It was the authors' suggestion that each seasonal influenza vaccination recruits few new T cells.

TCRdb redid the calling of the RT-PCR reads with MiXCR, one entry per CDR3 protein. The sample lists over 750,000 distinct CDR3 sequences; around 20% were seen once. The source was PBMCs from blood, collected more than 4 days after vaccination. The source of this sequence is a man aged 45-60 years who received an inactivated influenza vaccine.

The CDR3 nucleotides are TGCAGTGCTAGACCCTTAGAGGGAGCCATCTACAATGAGCAGTTCTTC. Translation: CSARPLEGAIYNEQFF. The chain recombines TRBV20-1 with TRBJ2-1; a weak D match, TRBD2 (5 bases). There are 16 residues in the CDR3. Deletions cut 2 bases from V and 3 bases from J, with 17 bases between. Germline CDR1 and CDR2: DFQATT and SNEGSKA (reference sequence).